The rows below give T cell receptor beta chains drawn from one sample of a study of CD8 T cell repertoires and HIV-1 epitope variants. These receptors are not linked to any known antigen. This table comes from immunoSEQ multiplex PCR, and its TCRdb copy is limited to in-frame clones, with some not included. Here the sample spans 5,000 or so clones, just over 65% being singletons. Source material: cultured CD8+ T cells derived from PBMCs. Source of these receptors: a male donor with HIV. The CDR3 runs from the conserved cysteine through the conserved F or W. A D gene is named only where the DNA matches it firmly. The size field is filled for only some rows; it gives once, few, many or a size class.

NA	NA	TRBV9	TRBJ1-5	CASSGGLNQPQHF	TGTGCCAGCAGCGGGGGGCTAAATCAGCCCCAGCATTTT
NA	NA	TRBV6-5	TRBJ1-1	CASSYSGGTEAFF	TGTGCCAGCAGTTACTCCGGGGGCACTGAAGCTTTCTTT
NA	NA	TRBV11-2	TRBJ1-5	CASSLEGSFQPQHF	TGTGCCAGCAGCTTGGAGGGTTCTTTCCAGCCCCAGCATTTT
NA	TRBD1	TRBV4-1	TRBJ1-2	CASSQERFGTGDYGYTF	TGCGCCAGCAGCCAAGAGAGATTTGGTACAGGGGACTATGGCTACACCTTC
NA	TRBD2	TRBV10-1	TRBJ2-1	CASSESLAGSYNEQFF	TGCGCCAGCAGTGAGTCCCTAGCGGGGTCCTACAATGAGCAGTTCTTC
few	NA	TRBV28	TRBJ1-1	CASSLLSGTNTEAFF	TGTGCCAGCAGTTTATTGTCAGGAACTAACACTGAAGCTTTCTTT
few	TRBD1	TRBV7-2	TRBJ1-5	CASSSHEGAGVNSQPQHF	TGTGCCAGCAGCTCCCATGAGGGGGCAGGGGTTAATTCTCAGCCCCAGCATTTT
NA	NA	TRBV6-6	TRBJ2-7	CASSPGDYEQYF	TGTGCCAGCAGTCCAGGGGACTACGAGCAGTACTTC
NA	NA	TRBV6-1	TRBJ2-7	CASSLTGNPYEQYF	TGTGCCAGCAGTCTTACCGGGAACCCCTACGAGCAGTACTTC
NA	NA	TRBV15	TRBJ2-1	CATSVVSSYNEQFF	TGTGCCACCAGCGTGGTGAGCTCCTACAATGAGCAGTTCTTC
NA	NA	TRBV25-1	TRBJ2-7	CASSEGDGRYEQYF	TGTGCCAGCAGTGAGGGGGACGGACGATACGAGCAGTACTTC
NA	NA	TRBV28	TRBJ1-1	CASSLWGSTEAFF	TGTGCCAGCAGCCTCTGGGGGTCCACTGAAGCTTTCTTT
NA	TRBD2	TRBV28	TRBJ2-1	CASRTSGNEQFF	TGTGCCAGCAGAACTAGCGGCAATGAGCAGTTCTTC
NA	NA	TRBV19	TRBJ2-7	CASSISDRAYEQYF	TGTGCCAGTAGTATATCGGACAGAGCCTACGAGCAGTACTTC
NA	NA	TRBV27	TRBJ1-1	CASSSLFTVNTEAFF	TGTGCCAGCAGTTCCCTATTTACAGTAAACACTGAAGCTTTCTTT
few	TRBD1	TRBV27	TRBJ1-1	CASSTRTGGTEAFF	TGTGCCAGCAGTACAAGGACAGGGGGCACTGAAGCTTTCTTT
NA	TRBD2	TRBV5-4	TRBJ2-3	CASSSSGLDPDTQYF	TGTGCCAGCAGCTCTTCGGGACTAGATCCAGATACGCAGTATTTT
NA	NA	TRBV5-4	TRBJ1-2	CASSQDPVELDYGYTF	TGCGCCAGCAGCCAAGATCCCGTCGAACTCGACTATGGCTACACCTTC
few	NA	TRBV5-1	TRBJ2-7	CASSLGEGFTYEQYF	TGCGCCAGCAGTCTTGGAGAAGGGTTTACCTACGAGCAGTACTTC
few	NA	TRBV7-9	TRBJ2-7	CASSSLTGSTYEQYF	TGTGCCAGCAGCTCGCTGACAGGTTCAACCTACGAGCAGTACTTC
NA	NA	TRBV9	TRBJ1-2	CASSQDSNYGYTF	TGTGCCAGCAGCCAGGACAGTAACTATGGCTACACCTTC
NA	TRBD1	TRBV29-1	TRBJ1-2	CSVGTGASKGYTF	TGCAGCGTTGGGACAGGGGCCTCTAAAGGCTACACCTTC
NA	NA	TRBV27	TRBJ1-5	CASSFGQMSQPQHF	TGTGCCAGCAGTTTTGGACAGATGAGTCAGCCCCAGCATTTT
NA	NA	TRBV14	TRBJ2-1	CASSQVTSSSYNEQFF	TGTGCCAGCAGCCAAGTTACTTCTAGCTCCTACAATGAGCAGTTCTTC
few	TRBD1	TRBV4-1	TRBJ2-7	CASSQARGQGHEQYF	TGCGCCAGCAGCCAAGCGCGGGGACAGGGCCACGAGCAGTACTTC
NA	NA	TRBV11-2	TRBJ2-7	CASSHSGVYEQYF	TGTGCCAGCAGCCACAGCGGAGTCTACGAGCAGTACTTC
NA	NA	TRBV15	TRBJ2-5	CATSRERNTGEETQYF	TGTGCCACCAGCAGAGAAAGAAACACAGGAGAAGAGACCCAGTACTTC
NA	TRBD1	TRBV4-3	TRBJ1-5	CASSQEWGQGNQPQHF	TGCGCCAGCAGCCAAGAGTGGGGACAGGGCAATCAGCCCCAGCATTTT
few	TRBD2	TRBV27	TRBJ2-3	CASSSTSTSGDTDTQYF	TGTGCCAGCAGTTCTACATCGACTAGCGGAGACACAGATACGCAGTATTTT
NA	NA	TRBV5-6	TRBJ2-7	CASSSTGRAAEQYF	TGTGCCAGCAGCTCAACAGGCCGCGCCGCCGAGCAGTACTTC
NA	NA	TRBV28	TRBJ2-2	CASSFLGRGTGELFF	TGTGCCAGCAGTTTTCTTGGTCGGGGCACCGGGGAGCTGTTTTTT
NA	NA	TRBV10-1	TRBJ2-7	CASRGQSYEQYF	TGCGCCAGCAGAGGACAGTCCTACGAGCAGTACTTC
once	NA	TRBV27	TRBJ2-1	CASSLSPWNEQFF	TGTGCCAGCAGTTTATCCCCGTGGAATGAGCAGTTCTTC
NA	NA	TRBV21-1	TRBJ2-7	CASMRSRTYEQYF	TGTGCCAGTATGCGGTCCCGCACCTACGAGCAGTACTTC
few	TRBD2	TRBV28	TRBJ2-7	CASSSPWAGDIYEQYF	TGTGCCAGCAGTTCCCCATGGGCGGGAGATATCTACGAGCAGTACTTC
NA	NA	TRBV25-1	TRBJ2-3	CATEFNTQYF	TGTGCCACCGAATTCAATACGCAGTATTTT
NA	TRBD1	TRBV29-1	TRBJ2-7	CSVEDPTGVAYEQYF	TGCAGCGTTGAAGACCCTACAGGGGTAGCCTACGAGCAGTACTTC
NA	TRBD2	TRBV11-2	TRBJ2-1	CASSSGTSGPEDNEQFF	TGTGCCAGCAGCTCCGGGACTAGCGGACCAGAGGACAATGAGCAGTTCTTC
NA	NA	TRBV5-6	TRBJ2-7	CASSLDQYEQYF	TGTGCCAGCAGCTTGGATCAGTACGAGCAGTACTTC
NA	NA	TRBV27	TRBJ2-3	CASSLWQAKATDTQYF	TGTGCCAGCAGTTTATGGCAGGCCAAAGCCACAGATACGCAGTATTTT
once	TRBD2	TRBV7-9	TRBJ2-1	CASSLLAGEGNEQFF	TGTGCCAGCAGCTTACTAGCGGGAGAGGGCAATGAGCAGTTCTTC
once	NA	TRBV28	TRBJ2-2	CASSFGARVVTGELFF	TGTGCCAGCAGTTTCGGGGCCAGGGTCGTCACCGGGGAGCTGTTTTTT
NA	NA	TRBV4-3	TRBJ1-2	CASSQDEGRRTF	TGCGCCAGCAGCCAAGATGAGGGACGTCGGACCTTC
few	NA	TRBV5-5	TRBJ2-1	CASSLDLPNEQFF	TGTGCCAGCAGCTTGGACCTGCCCAATGAGCAGTTCTTC
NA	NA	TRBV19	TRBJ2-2	CASSRGGEYGGELFF	TGTGCCAGTAGTAGGGGTGGGGAATATGGCGGGGAGCTGTTTTTT
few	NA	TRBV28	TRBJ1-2	CASSFLPGASGPNYGYTF	TGTGCCAGCAGTTTCCTACCAGGGGCCTCGGGGCCGAACTATGGCTACACCTTC
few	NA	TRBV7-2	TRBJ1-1	CASILGAGGTEAFF	TGTGCCAGCATCCTAGGGGCCGGGGGGACTGAAGCTTTCTTT
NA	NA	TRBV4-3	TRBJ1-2	CASSQDPPDLDYGYTF	TGCGCCAGCAGCCAAGATCCCCCAGACTTGGACTATGGCTACACCTTC
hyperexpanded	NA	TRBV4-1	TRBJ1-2	CASSQDPPDLDYGYTF	TGCGCCAGCAGCCAAGATCCCCCAGACTTGGACTATGGCTACACCTTC
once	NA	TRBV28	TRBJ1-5	CASSFPGLTTYSNQPQHF	TGTGCCAGCAGTTTTCCGGGCCTCACCACTTATAGCAATCAGCCCCAGCATTTT
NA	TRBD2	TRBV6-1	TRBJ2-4	CASSEGWGGDIQYF	TGTGCCAGCAGTGAAGGTTGGGGGGGAGACATTCAGTACTTC
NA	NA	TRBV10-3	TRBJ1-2	CAISESGGIGEGYTF	TGTGCCATCAGTGAGTCCGGGGGGATTGGGGAAGGCTACACCTTC
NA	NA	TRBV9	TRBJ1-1	CASSVGPGTTNTEAFF	TGTGCCAGCAGCGTAGGCCCCGGGACAACGAACACTGAAGCTTTCTTT
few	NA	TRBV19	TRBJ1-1	CATSGSTTSDTEAFF	TGTGCCACTTCGGGAAGTACGACGTCCGATACTGAAGCTTTCTTT
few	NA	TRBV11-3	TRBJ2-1	CASSFRSYNEQFF	TGTGCCAGCAGTTTCCGGTCGTACAATGAGCAGTTCTTC
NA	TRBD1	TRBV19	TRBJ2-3	CASSYYRGHTDTQYF	TGTGCCAGTAGTTACTACAGGGGGCACACAGATACGCAGTATTTT
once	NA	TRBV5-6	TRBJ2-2	CASGTAYTGELFF	TGTGCCAGCGGAACAGCTTACACCGGGGAGCTGTTTTTT
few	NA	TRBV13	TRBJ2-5	CASSTAGPPSGAQETQYF	TGTGCCAGCAGCACGGCCGGGCCCCCAAGTGGGGCCCAAGAGACCCAGTACTTC
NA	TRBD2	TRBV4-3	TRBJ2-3	CASSQEGGGEHDTQYF	TGCGCCAGCAGCCAAGAGGGCGGGGGGGAGCACGATACGCAGTATTTT
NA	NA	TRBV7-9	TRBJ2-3	CASNPGTDTQYF	TGTGCCAGCAACCCGGGCACAGATACGCAGTATTTT